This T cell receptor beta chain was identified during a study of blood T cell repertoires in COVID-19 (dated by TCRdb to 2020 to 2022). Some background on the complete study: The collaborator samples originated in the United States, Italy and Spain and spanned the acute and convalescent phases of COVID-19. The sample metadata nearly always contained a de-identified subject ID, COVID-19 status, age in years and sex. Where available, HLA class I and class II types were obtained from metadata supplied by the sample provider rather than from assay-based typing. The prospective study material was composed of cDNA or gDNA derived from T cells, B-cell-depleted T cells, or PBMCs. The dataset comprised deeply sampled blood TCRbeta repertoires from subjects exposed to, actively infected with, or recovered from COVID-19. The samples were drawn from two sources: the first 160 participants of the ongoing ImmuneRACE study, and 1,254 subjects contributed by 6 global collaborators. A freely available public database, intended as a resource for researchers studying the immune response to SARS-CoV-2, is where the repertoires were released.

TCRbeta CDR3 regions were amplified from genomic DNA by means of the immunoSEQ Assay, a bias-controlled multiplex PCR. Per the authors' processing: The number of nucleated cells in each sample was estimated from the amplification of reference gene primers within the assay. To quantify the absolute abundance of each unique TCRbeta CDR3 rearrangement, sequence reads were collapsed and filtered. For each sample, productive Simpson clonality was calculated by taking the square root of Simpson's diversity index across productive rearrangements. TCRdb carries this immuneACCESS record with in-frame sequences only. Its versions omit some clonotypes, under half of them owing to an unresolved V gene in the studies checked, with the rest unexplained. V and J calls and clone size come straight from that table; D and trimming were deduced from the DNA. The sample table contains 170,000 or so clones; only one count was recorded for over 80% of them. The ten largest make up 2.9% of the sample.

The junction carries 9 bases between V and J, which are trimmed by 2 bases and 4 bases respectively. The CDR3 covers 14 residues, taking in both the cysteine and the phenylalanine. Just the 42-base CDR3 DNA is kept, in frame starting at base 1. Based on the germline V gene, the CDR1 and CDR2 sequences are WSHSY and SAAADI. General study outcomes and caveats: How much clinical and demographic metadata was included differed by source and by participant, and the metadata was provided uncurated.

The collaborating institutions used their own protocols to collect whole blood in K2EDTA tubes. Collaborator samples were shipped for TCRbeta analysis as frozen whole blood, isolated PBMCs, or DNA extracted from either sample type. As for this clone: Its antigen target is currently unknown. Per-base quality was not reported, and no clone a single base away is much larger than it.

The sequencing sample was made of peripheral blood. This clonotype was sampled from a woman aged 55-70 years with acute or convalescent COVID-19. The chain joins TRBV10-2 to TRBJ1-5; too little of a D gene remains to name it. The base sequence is TGCGCCAGCAGTGAGAGCGGAGGTAATCAGCCCCAGCATTTT. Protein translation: CASSESGGNQPQHF.